This entry features one T cell receptor beta chain sequence. The sample belongs to a study of shared clonotypes between healthy human individuals. Germline V gene lookup returns CDR1 SGHRS and CDR2 YFSETQ. This CDR3 is built from 14 residues. V was pared by 4 bases and J by 3 bases, with 6 bases of the junction left unmatched. Replicate PCRs were loaded with 250 to 350 ng DNA from unsorted PBMC, 30,000 or so T cell genomes. Assay: immunoSEQ multiplex PCR; the TCRdb copy retains only in-frame clones and omits some. The repertoire holds more than 400,000 clones, with approximately 82% as singletons. All donors were Caucasian adults living in Nashville, Tennessee. The unsorted samples had some 90 million PBMCs used for genomic DNA.

This TCR came from a woman in her thirties or forties in good health. Some clones in this sample may be carry-over from other donors' samples. Sequencing was performed on PBMCs. This rearrangement joins TRBV5-1 to TRBJ1-2, with TRBD1 identical over 7 bases. CDR3 protein: CASSAGRGHYGYTF. The DNA for the CDR3 is TGCGCCAGCAGCGCAGGTAGGGGGCACTATGGCTACACCTTC.